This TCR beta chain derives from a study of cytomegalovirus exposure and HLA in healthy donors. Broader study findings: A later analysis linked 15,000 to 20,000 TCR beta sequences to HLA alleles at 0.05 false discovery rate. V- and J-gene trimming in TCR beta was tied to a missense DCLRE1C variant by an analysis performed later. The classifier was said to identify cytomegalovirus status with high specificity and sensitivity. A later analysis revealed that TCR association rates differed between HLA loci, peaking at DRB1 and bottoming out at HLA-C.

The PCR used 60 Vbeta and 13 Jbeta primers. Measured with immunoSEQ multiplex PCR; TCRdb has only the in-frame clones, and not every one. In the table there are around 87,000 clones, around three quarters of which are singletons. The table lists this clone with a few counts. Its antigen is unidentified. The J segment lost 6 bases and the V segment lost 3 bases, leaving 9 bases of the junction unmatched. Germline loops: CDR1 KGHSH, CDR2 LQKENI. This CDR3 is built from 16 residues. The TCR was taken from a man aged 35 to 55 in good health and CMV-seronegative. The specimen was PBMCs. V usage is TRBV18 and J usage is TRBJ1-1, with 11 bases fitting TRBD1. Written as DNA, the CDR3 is TGTGCCAGCTCACCGATCACGGGACAGGGGGTCGCTGAAGCTTTCTTT. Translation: CASSPITGQGVAEAFF.